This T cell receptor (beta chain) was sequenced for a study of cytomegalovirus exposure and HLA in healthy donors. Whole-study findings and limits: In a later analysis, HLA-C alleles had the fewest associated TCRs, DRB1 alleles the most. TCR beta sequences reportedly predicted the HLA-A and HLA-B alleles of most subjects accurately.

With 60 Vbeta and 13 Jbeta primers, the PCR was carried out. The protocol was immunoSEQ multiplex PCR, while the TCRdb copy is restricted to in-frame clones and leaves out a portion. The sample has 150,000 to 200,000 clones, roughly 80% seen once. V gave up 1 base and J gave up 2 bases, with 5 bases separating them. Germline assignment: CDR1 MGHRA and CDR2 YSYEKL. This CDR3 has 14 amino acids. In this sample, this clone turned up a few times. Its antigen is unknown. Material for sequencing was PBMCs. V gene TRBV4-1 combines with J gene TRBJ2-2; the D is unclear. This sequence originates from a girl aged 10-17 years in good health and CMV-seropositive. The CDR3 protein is CASSQGLNTGELFF. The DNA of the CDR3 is TGCGCCAGCAGCCAAGGACTTAACACCGGGGAGCTGTTTTTT.